Listed here are 8 T cell receptor beta chains from one sample, sequenced in a study of T cell repertoires in cytomegalovirus infection. TCRdb processed the reads anew with MiXCR; each CDR3 protein has one entry. The data show 300,000 or so distinct CDR3 sequences, about a quarter seen once. What was sequenced was PBMCs. The receptors were gathered from a human donor in good health (CMV status not recorded). Some clones in this sample may be carry-over from other donors' samples.

In this sample, this clonotype turned up a few times. The junction does not match germline at one end; this may be a read error. This chain uses TRBV7-6 with TRBJ1-1; 7 bases align to TRBD1. Germline V gene sequence: CDR1 SGHVS, CDR2 FNYEAQ. The CDR3 loop spans 13 amino acids. CDR3 residues: CASSLDRVSEAFF. The CDR3 DNA reads as TGTGCTAGCAGCTTAGACAGGGTCTCAGAAGCTTTCTTT.

The chain uses TRBV27 and TRBJ2-3; 7 positions match TRBD2. V shed 8 bases and J 4 bases; nucleotides not matched to a gene: 12. The CDR3 consists of 15 residues. Looked up from germline, CDR1 is MNHEY and CDR2 is SMNVEV (reference sequence). The CDR3 loop reads CASRGGLAFSDTQYF. The CDR3 nucleotides are TGTGCCAGCCGGGGAGGGCTAGCATTTTCAGATACGCAGTATTTT.

The V call is TRBV20-1, the J call TRBJ1-2; D not certain. Germline V gene data show CDR1 as DFQATT and CDR2 as SNEGSKA (reference sequence). This CDR3 spans 14 amino acids. V lost 0 bases, J lost 4 bases, and 12 bases lay in between. The DNA for the CDR3 is TGCAGTGCTAGAGATCTAAGAAGTGTCTATGGCTACACCTTC. It codes for CSARDLRSVYGYTF.

This clonotype was counted many times. The CDR3 bases are TGTGCCAGCAGTAAACTAGCGGGAGACAAAAACATTCAGTACTTC. It codes for CASSKLAGDKNIQYF. This chain links TRBV7-2 with TRBJ2-4, with TRBD2 matching over 11 bases. Germline CDR1 reads SGHTA; CDR2 reads FQGNSA. Trimming at V came to 6 bases and at J to 3 bases, leaving 4 bases not matched to a gene. The CDR3 runs to 15 residues.

In this sample, this clonotype turned up a few times. The rearrangement links TRBV7-9 to TRBJ1-1, with 9 bases lining up with TRBD1. The CDR3 is made up of 14 amino acids. CDR1 and CDR2 from the germline V gene are SEHNR and FQNEAQ (reference sequence). V trimming: 3 bases; J trimming: 6 bases; junction bases outside the gene matches: 5. For the CDR3, the DNA is TGTGCCAGCAGCTTTGGACAGGGGTTTCCTGAAGCTTTCTTT. This encodes CASSFGQGFPEAFF.

This clonotype was seen more than once but under ten times. V and J are TRBV14 and TRBJ1-1; D is uncertain. This CDR3 has 14 residues. Trimming took off 3 bases at V and 4 bases at J, with 12 bases between the two ends. In germline, CDR1 is SGHDN, CDR2 FVKESK. The CDR3 nucleotides read TGTGCCAGCAGCCAGGGAGGAATGGGCACTGAAGCTTTCTTT. Translated, it gives CASSQGGMGTEAFF.

This chain joins TRBV2 and TRBJ2-7; the D is unclear. The ends were cut back, 6 bases at V and 5 bases at J, with 8 bases in the middle. The V gene's germline CDR1 is SNHLY and CDR2 FYNNEI. This CDR3 spans 11 amino acids. This chain's CDR3 is CASSFRDEQYF. For the CDR3, the DNA is TGTGCCAGCAGCTTCCGGGACGAGCAGTACTTC.

The chain links TRBV7-6 to TRBJ1-4, with D hard to call. Trimming shortened V by 5 bases and J by 8 bases, and 12 bases separated the two germline ends. The CDR3 runs 13 residues. In germline, CDR1 is SGHVS, CDR2 FNYEAQ. The CDR3 here is CASSLGRKEKLFF. Written as DNA, the CDR3 is TGTGCCAGCAGCCTGGGTAGGAAGGAAAAACTGTTTTTT.